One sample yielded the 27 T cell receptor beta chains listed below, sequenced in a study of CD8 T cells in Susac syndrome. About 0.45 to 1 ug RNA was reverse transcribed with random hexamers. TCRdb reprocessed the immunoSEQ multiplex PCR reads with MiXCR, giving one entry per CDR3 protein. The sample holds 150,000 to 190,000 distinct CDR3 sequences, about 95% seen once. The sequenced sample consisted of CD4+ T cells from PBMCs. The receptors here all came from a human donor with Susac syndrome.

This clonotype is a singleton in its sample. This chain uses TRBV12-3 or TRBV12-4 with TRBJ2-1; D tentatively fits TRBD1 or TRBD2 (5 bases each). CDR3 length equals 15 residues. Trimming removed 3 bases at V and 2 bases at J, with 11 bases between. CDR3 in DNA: TGTGCCAGCAGTTTGGGGGTTGGTGCCTACAATGAGCAGTTCTTC. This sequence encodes CASSLGVGAYNEQFF.

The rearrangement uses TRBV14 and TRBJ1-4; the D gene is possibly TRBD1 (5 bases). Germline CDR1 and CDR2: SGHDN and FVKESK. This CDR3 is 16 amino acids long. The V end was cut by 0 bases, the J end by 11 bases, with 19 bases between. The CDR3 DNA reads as TGTGCCAGCAGCCAAGATGTGGGGACGGCCATCGGGAAACTGTTTTTT. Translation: CASSQDVGTAIGKLFF.

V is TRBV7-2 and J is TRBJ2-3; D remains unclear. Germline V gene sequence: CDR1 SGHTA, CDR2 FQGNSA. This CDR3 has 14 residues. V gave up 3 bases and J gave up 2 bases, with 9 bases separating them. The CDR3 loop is CASSFTRNTDTQYF. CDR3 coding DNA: TGTGCCAGCAGCTTTACACGAAACACAGATACGCAGTATTTT.

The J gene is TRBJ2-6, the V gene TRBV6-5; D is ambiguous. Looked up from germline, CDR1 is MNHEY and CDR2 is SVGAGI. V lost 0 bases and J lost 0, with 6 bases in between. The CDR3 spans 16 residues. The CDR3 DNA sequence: TGTGCCAGCAGTTACTCGCAGAGCTCTGGGGCCAACGTCCTGACTTTC. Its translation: CASSYSQSSGANVLTF.

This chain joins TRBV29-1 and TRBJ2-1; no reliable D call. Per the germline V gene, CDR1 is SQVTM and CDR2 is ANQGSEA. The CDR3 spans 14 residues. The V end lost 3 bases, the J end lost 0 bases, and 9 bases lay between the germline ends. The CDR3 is CSVESLSSYNEQFF. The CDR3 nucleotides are TGCAGCGTTGAGTCCCTGAGCTCCTACAATGAGCAGTTCTTC.

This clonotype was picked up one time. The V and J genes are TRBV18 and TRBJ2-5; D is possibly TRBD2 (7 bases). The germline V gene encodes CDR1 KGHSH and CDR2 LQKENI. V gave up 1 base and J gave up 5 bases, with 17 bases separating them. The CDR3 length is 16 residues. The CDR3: CASSPLVGGPGETQYF. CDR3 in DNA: TGTGCCAGCTCACCACTGGTCGGGGGGCCAGGGGAGACCCAGTACTTC.

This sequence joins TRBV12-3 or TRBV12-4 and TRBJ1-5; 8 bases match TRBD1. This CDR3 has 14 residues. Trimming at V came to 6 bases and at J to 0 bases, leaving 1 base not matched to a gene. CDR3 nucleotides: TGTGCCAGCAGCGGGACAGGTAGCAATCAGCCCCAGCATTTT. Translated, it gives CASSGTGSNQPQHF.

DNA for the CDR3: TGCGCCAGCAGTTCTTCTAGCGGGGGAAGCAATGAGCAGTTCTTC. Its translation: CASSSSSGGSNEQFF. The genes are TRBV5-1 and TRBJ2-1, with 10 bases aligning to TRBD2. Trimming removed 5 bases from V and 6 bases from J; junction bases left unmatched: 8. The CDR3 is 15 residues long. The germline V gene has CDR1 SGHRS and CDR2 YFSETQ.

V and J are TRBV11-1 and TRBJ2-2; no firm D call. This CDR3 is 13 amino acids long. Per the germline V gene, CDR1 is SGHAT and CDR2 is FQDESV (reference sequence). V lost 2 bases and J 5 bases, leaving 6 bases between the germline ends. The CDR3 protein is CASSLMGTGELFF. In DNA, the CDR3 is TGTGCCAGCAGCTTAATGGGTACCGGGGAGCTGTTTTTT.

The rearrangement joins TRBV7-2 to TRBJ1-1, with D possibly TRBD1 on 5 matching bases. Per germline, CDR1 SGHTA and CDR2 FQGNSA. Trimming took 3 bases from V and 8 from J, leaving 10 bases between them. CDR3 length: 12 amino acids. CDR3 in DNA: TGTGCCAGCAGCTTTGGCCCAGGGGAAGCTTTCTTT. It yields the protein CASSFGPGEAFF.

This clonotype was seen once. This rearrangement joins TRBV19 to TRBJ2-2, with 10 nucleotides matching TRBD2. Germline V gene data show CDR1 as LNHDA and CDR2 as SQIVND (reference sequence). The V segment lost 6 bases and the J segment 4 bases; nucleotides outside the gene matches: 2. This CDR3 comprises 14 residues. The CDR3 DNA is TGTGCCAGTAGAACTAGCGGGGCCACCGGGGAGCTGTTTTTT. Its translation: CASRTSGATGELFF.

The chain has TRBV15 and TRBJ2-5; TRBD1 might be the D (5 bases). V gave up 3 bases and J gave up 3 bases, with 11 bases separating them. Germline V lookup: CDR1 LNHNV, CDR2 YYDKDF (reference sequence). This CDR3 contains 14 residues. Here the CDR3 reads CATSRSRGEETQYF. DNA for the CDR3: TGTGCCACCAGCAGGAGTAGGGGCGAAGAGACCCAGTACTTC.

CDR3 in DNA: TGCAGCGTGCGGACAGGGGGCAATGAGCAGTTCTTC. It encodes CSVRTGGNEQFF. The J gene is TRBJ2-1, the V gene TRBV29-1; 10 bases are shared with TRBD1. Germline-derived CDR1 and CDR2 are SQVTM and ANQGSEA. V was pared by 6 bases and J by 6 bases, with 2 bases of the junction left unmatched. This CDR3 comprises 12 residues.

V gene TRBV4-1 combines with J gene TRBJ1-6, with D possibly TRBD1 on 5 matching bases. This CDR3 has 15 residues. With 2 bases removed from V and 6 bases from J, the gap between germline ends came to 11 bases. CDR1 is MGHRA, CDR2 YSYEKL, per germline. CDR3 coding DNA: TGCGCCAGCAGCCAACAAGCAGGGACTAATTCACCCCTCCACTTT. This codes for CASSQQAGTNSPLHF.

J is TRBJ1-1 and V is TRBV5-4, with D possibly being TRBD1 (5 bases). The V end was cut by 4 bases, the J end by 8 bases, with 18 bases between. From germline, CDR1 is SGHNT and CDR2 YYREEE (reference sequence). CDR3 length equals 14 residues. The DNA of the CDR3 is TGTGCCAGCAGCCCGGCGTCGGGGACTGGCGAAGCTTTCTTT. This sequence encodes CASSPASGTGEAFF.

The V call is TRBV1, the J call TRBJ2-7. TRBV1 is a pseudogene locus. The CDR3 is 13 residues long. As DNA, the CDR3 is TGCACCAGCAGCCAAGGTCCTGTGGGGGAGCAGTACTTC. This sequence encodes CTSSQGPVGEQYF.

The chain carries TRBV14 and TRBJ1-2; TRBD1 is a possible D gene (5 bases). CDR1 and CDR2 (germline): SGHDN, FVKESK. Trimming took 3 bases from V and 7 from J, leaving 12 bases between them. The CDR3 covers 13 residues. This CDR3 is CASSHGHSGGYTF. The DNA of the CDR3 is TGTGCCAGCAGCCACGGACACTCCGGTGGCTACACCTTC.

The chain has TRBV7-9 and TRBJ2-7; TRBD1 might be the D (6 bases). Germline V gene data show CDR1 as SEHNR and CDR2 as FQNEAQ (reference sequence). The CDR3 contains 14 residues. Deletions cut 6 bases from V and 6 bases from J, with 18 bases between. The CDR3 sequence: CASRPSGTSSEQYF. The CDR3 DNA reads TGTGCCAGCAGGCCATCCGGGACAAGTTCCGAGCAGTACTTC.

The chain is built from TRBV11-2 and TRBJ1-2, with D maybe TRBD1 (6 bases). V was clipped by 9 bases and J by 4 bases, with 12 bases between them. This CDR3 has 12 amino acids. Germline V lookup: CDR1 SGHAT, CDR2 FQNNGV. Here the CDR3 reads CASQGYPYGYTF. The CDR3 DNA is TGTGCCAGTCAGGGGTACCCCTATGGCTACACCTTC.

The CDR3 protein is CASSGQGRGYTF. Written as DNA, the CDR3 is TGTGCCAGCAGTGGACAGGGACGCGGCTACACCTTC. The chain combines TRBV7-2 with TRBJ1-2; 8 bases map to TRBD1. The CDR3 contains 12 residues. Germline loops: CDR1 SGHTA, CDR2 FQGNSA. The junction had 5 bases not matched to a gene; V was cut back by 6 bases and J by 8 bases.

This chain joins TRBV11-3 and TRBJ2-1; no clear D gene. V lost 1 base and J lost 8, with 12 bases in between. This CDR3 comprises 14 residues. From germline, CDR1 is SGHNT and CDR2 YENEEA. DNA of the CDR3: TGTGCCAGCAGCTTAGGTTCGCCAAGGGATGAGCAGTTCTTC. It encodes CASSLGSPRDEQFF.

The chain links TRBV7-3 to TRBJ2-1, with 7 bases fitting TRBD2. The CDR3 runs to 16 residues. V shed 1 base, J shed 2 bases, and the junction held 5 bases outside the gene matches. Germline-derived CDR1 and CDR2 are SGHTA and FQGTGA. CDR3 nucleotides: TGTGCCAGCAGCTTAAGGGGCGGGGGAGCCTACAATGAGCAGTTCTTC. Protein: CASSLRGGGAYNEQFF.

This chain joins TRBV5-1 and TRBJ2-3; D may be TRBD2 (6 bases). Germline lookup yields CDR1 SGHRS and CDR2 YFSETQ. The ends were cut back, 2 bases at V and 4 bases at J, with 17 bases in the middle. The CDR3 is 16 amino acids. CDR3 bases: TGCGCCAGCAGCTTTCGGGGGACCCAGGAGCCAGATACGCAGTATTTT. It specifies CASSFRGTQEPDTQYF.

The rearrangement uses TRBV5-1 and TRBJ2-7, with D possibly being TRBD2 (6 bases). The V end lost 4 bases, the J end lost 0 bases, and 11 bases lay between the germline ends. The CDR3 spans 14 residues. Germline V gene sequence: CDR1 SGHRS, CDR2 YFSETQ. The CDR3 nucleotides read TGCGCCAGCAGCCCCGGGAGCTTCTCCTACGAGCAGTACTTC. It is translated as CASSPGSFSYEQYF.

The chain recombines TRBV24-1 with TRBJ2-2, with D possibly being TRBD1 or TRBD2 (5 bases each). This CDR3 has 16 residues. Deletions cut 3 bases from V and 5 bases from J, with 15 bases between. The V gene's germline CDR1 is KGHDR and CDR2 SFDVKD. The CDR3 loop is CATSDRAGTGTGELFF. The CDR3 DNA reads TGTGCCACCAGTGATCGGGCCGGGACGGGGACCGGGGAGCTGTTTTTT.

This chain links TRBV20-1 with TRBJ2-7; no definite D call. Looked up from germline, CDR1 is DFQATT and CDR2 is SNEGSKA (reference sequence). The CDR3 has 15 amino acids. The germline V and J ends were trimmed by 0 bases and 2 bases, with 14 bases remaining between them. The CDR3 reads CSARDPGSLTYEQYF. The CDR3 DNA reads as TGCAGTGCTAGAGATCCGGGCTCTCTCACCTACGAGCAGTACTTC.

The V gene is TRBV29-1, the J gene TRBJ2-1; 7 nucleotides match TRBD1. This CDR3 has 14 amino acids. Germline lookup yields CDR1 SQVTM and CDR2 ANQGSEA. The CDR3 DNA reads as TGCAGTGCCCGAGCCGACAGGGAAGACAATGAGCAGTTCTTC. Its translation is CSARADREDNEQFF.